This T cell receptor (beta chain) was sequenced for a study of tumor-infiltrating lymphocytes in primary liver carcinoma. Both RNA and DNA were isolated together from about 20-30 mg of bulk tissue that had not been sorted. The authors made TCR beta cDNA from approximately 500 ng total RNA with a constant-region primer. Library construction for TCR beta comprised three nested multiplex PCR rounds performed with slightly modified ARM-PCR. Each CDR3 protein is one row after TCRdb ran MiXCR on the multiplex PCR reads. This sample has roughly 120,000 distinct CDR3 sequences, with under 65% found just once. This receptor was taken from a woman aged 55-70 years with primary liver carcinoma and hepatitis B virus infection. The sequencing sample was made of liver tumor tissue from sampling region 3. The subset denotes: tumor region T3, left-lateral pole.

CDR3 nucleotides: TGTGCCAGCAGCCCAGACTCGGGGAAGCCTGCCTATGGCTACACCTTC. Residues: CASSPDSGKPAYGYTF. The chain links TRBV11-2 to TRBJ1-2; D is undetermined. V was clipped by 5 bases and J by 4 bases, with 20 bases between them. The CDR3 is 16 residues long. The germline CDR1 and CDR2 sequences are SGHAT and FQNNGV.